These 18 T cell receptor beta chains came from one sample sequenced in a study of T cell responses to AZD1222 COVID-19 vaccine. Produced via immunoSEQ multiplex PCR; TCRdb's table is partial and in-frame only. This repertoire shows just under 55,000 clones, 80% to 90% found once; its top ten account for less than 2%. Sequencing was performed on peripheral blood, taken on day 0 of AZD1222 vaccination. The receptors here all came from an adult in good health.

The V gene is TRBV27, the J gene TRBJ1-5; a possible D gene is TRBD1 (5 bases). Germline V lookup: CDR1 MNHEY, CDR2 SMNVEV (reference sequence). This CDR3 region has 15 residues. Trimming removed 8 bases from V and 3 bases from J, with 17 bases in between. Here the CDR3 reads CASGPPGGYNQPQHF. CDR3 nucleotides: TGTGCCAGCGGACCCCCTGGGGGGTACAATCAGCCCCAGCATTTT.

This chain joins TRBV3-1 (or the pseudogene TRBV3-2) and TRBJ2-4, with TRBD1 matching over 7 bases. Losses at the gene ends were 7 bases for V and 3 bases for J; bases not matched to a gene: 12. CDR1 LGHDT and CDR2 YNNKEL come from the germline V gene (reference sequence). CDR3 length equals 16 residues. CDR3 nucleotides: TGTGCCAGCACCCCAACCCTTTCAGGGGGCAAAAACATTCAGTACTTC. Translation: CASTPTLSGGKNIQYF.

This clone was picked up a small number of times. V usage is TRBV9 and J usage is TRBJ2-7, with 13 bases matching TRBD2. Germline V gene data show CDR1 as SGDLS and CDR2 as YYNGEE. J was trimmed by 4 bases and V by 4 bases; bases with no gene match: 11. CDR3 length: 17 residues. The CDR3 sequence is CASSPQMWTSGSYEQYF. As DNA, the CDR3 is TGTGCCAGCAGCCCTCAGATGTGGACTAGCGGGAGTTACGAGCAGTACTTC.

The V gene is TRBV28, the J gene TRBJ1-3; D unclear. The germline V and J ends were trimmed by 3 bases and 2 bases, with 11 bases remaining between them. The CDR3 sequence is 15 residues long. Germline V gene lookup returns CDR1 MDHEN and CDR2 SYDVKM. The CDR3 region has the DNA TGTGCCAGCAGTTTGACGACATCAGCTGGAAACACCATATATTTT. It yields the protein CASSLTTSAGNTIYF. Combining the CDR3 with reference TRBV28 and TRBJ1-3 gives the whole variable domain DVKVTQSSRYLVKRTGEKVFLECVQDMDHENMFWYRQDPGLGLRLIYFSYDVKMKEKGDIPEGYSVSREKKERFSLILESASTNQTSMYLCASSLTTSAGNTIYFGEGSWLTVV.

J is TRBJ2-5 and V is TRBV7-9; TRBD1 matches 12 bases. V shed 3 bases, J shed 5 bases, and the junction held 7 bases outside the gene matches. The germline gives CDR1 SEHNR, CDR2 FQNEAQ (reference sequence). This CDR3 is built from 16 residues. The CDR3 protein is CASSFGTGGVGETQYF. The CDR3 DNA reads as TGTGCCAGCAGCTTCGGGACAGGGGGCGTCGGGGAGACCCAGTACTTC.

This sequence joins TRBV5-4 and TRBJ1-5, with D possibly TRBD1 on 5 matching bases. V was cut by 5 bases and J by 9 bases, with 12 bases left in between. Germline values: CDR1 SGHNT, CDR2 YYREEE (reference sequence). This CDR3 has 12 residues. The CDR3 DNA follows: TGTGCCAGCAGTTCCAGGGACGGGCCCCAGCATTTT. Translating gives CASSSRDGPQHF. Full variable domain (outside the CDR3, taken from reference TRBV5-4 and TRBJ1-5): ETGVTQSPTHLIKTRGQQVTLRCSSQSGHNTVSWYQQALGQGPQFIFQYYREEENGRGNFPPRFSGLQFPNYSSELNVNALELDDSALYLCASSSRDGPQHFGDGTRLSIL.

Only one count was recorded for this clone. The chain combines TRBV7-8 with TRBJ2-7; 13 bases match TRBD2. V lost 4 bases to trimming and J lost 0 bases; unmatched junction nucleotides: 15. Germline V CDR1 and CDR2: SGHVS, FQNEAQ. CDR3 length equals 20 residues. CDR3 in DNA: TGTGCCAGCAGCTCCCCGCAACGCGGGACTAGCGGGACCAGCTCCTACGAGCAGTACTTC. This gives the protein CASSSPQRGTSGTSSYEQYF.

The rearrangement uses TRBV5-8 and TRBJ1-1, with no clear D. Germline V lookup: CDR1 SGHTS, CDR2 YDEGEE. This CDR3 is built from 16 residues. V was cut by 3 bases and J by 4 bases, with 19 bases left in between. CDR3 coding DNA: TGTGCCAGCAGCTCAACTGGGCCGGCCCTTCCCACTGAAGCTTTCTTT. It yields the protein CASSSTGPALPTEAFF.

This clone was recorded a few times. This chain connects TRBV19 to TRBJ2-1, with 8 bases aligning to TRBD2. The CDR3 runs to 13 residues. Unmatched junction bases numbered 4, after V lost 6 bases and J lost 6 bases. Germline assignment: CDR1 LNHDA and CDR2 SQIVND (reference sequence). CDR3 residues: CASRTSDGNEQFF. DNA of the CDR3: TGTGCCAGTAGGACTAGCGATGGCAATGAGCAGTTCTTC.

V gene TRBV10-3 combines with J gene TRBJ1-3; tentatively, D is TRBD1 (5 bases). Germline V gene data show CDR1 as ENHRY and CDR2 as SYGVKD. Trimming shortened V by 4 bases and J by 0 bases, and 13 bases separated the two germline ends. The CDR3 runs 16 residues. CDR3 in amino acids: CAISGNPQVSGNTIYF. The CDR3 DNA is TGTGCCATCAGTGGTAACCCACAGGTCTCTGGAAACACCATATATTTT.

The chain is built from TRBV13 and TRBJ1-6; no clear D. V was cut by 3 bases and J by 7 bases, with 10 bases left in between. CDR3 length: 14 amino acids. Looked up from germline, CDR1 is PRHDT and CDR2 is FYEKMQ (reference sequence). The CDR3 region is CASSLRVGNSPLHF. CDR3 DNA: TGTGCCAGCAGCTTGCGAGTGGGGAATTCACCCCTCCACTTT. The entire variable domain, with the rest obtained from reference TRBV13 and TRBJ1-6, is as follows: AAGVIQSPRHLIKEKRETATLKCYPIPRHDTVYWYQQGPGQDPQFLISFYEKMQSDKGSIPDRFSAQQFSDYHSELNMSSLELGDSALYFCASSLRVGNSPLHFGNGTRLTVT.

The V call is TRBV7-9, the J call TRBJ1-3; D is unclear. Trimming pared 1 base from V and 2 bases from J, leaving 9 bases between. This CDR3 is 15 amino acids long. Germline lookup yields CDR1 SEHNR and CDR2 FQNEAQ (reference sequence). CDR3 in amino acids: CASSLGVGPGNTIYF. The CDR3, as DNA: TGTGCCAGCAGCTTAGGCGTCGGGCCTGGAAACACCATATATTTT.

The DNA for the CDR3 is TGTGCCAGCAGCGTCGCCCAGCGGGAGTTTAGCGGGGAGCTGTTTTTT. This encodes CASSVAQREFSGELFF. This sequence joins TRBV9 and TRBJ2-2, with TRBD2 identical over 8 bases. Germline V CDR1 and CDR2: SGDLS, YYNGEE. J was trimmed by 7 bases and V by 2 bases; bases with no gene match: 10. The CDR3 has 16 residues.

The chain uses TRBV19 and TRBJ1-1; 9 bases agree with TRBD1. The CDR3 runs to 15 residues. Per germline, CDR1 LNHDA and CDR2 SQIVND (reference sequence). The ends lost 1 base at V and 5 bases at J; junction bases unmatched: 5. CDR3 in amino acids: CASSIGYRGRTEAFF. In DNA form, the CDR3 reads TGTGCCAGTAGTATAGGATACAGGGGGCGAACTGAAGCTTTCTTT.

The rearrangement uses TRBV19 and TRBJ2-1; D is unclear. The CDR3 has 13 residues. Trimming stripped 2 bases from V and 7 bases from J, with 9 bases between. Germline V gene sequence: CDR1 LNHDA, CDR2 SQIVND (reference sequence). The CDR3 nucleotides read TGTGCCAGTAGTATATTCCAGTCGAATGAGCAGTTCTTC. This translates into CASSIFQSNEQFF.

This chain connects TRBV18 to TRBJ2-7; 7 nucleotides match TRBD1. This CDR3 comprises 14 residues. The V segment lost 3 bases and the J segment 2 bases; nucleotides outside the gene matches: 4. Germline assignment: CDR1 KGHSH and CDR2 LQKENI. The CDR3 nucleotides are TGTGCCAGCTCACCCGACAGGGTCCCCTACGAGCAGTACTTC. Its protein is CASSPDRVPYEQYF.

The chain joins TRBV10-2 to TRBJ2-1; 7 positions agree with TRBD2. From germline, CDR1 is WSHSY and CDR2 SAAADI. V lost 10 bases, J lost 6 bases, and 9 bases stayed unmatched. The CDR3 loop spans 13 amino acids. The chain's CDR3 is CAISTSRFNEQFF. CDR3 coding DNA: TGCGCCATCTCGACTAGCAGGTTCAATGAGCAGTTCTTC.

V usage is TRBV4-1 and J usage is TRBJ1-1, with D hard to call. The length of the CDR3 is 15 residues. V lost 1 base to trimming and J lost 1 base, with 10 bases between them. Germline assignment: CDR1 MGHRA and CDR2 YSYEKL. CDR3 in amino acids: CASSQGGTRNTEAFF. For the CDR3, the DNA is TGCGCCAGCAGCCAAGGAGGAACACGGAACACTGAAGCTTTCTTT.